The next 30 T cell receptor beta chains were all read from a single sample in a study of CD8+CD57+ T cells in acquired aplastic anemia. TCR beta VDJ and CDR3 profiles were obtained from a genomic DNA template. MiXCR, run by TCRdb on the reads, gives a single entry per CDR3 protein. The sample has fewer than 200,000 distinct CDR3 sequences; around 60% are singletons. The sample comprised sorted CD4+, CD8+, or CD8+CD57+ T cells (not recorded which) from PBMCs. The receptors originated from a human donor in good health.

J is TRBJ2-2 and V is TRBV2; D call uncertain. CDR3 size: 15 residues. Germline V gene lookup returns CDR1 SNHLY and CDR2 FYNNEI. V was pared by 5 bases and J by 1 base, with 11 bases between. The CDR3 coding sequence is TGTGCCAGCAGTCAGACCCCCGAGAACACCGGGGAGCTGTTTTTT. Translated, it gives CASSQTPENTGELFF.

The chain employs TRBV20-1 and TRBJ1-6; 7 nucleotides agree with TRBD1. Germline lookup yields CDR1 DFQATT and CDR2 SNEGSKA (reference sequence). The CDR3 consists of 15 residues. The ends lost 5 bases at V and 4 bases at J; junction bases unmatched: 8. The CDR3 DNA sequence: TGCAGTGCTGAAACCGGGACAGCGTATAATTCACCCCTCCACTTT. This gives the protein CSAETGTAYNSPLHF.

At least ten counts were recorded for this clonotype. V usage is TRBV24-1 and J usage is TRBJ2-5; D call uncertain. CDR3 size: 12 residues. V was clipped by 1 base and J by 4 bases, with 3 bases between them. Germline V gene data show CDR1 as KGHDR and CDR2 as SFDVKD. CDR3 sequence (DNA): TGTGCCACCAGTGATTTATCAGAGACCCAGTACTTC. It is translated as CATSDLSETQYF.

The rearrangement uses TRBV7-6 and TRBJ2-7, with 11 bases aligning to TRBD2. J lost 3 bases, V lost 5 bases, and 6 bases had no gene match. Germline-derived CDR1 and CDR2 are SGHVS and FNYEAQ. This CDR3 comprises 15 residues. CDR3 DNA: TGTGCCAGCAGCCCTGGGACTAGCGGAAACTACGAGCAGTACTTC. Translation gives CASSPGTSGNYEQYF.

This chain's CDR3 is CASSVGATYTGELFF. The CDR3 DNA reads as TGTGCCAGCAGCGTAGGGGCTACATACACCGGGGAGCTGTTTTTT. V gene TRBV2 combines with J gene TRBJ2-2; D perhaps matches TRBD1 (5 bases). Trimming removed 6 bases at V and 3 bases at J, with 14 bases between. This CDR3 is built from 15 residues. Germline V lookup: CDR1 SNHLY, CDR2 FYNNEI.

This clonotype was observed many times. The gene calls are TRBV2 and TRBJ2-3; D perhaps matches TRBD1 (6 bases). This CDR3 is built from 16 residues. The V end was cut by 6 bases, the J end by 6 bases, with 22 bases between. Germline V gene data show CDR1 as SNHLY and CDR2 as FYNNEI. The CDR3 sequence: CASRPSLQGPRDTQYF. Here the CDR3 DNA reads TGTGCCAGCAGGCCCAGCCTCCAGGGGCCGAGGGATACGCAGTATTTT.

The chain recombines TRBV7-9 with TRBJ2-7; 7 bases fit TRBD2. The germline CDR1 and CDR2 sequences are SEHNR and FQNEAQ (reference sequence). The J segment lost 4 bases and the V segment lost 1 base, leaving 10 bases of the junction unmatched. This CDR3 has 16 amino acids. The CDR3 is CASSLGGGEGIYEQYF. CDR3 nucleotide sequence: TGTGCCAGCAGCTTAGGGGGCGGGGAGGGGATATACGAGCAGTACTTC. The full variable domain, completed using reference TRBV7-9 and TRBJ2-7, is DTGVSQNPRHKITKRGQNVTFRCDPISEHNRLYWYRQTLGQGPEFLTYFQNEAQLEKSRLLSDRFSAERPKGSFSTLEIQRTEQGDSAMYLCASSLGGGEGIYEQYFGPGTRLTVT.

The chain joins TRBV30 to TRBJ2-2; D is unresolved. V shed 0 bases and J shed 3 bases, with 8 bases lying between them. Per the germline V gene, CDR1 is GTSNPN and CDR2 is SVGIG (reference sequence). This CDR3 is built from 14 residues. CDR3 protein: CAWSVSTYTGELFF. The CDR3 DNA sequence: TGTGCCTGGAGTGTTTCGACTTACACCGGGGAGCTGTTTTTT.

At least ten counts were recorded for this clonotype. The chain combines TRBV4-1 with TRBJ2-5; possible D gene TRBD1, 6 bases. The V end was cut by 1 base, the J end by 4 bases, with 16 bases between. Looked up from germline, CDR1 is MGHRA and CDR2 is YSYEKL. The CDR3 consists of 16 residues. CDR3 sequence (DNA): TGCGCCAGCAGCCAAGTTGTCGGTAGGGGGAGAGAGACCCAGTACTTC. Protein: CASSQVVGRGRETQYF.

The chain combines TRBV24-1 with TRBJ2-1, with D unresolved. Trimming took off 6 bases at V and 1 base at J, with 0 bases between the two ends. In germline, CDR1 is KGHDR, CDR2 SFDVKD. The length of the CDR3 is 11 residues. CDR3 in DNA: TGTGCCACCAGTTCCTACAATGAGCAGTTCTTC. It codes for CATSSYNEQFF.

Ten or more counts support this clonotype. The rearrangement links TRBV9 to TRBJ2-3; D gene ambiguous. This CDR3 has 15 amino acids. Looked up from germline, CDR1 is SGDLS and CDR2 is YYNGEE. V lost 0 bases and J lost 2, with 10 bases in between. CDR3 in DNA: TGTGCCAGCAGCGTAGGGACCCCGGCCACAGATACGCAGTATTTT. Translation: CASSVGTPATDTQYF.

The chain uses TRBV20-1 and TRBJ1-1, with a tentative D call TRBD1 (6 bases). CDR1 and CDR2 (germline): DFQATT, SNEGSKA (reference sequence). This CDR3 contains 12 residues. Trimming removed 8 bases from V and 0 bases from J, with 10 bases in between. Here the CDR3 reads CSLRGLNTEAFF. CDR3 nucleotides: TGCAGTCTCAGGGGATTGAACACTGAAGCTTTCTTT.

Ten or more counts support this clonotype. This rearrangement joins TRBV11-2 to TRBJ2-7; perhaps D is TRBD1 or TRBD2 (5 bases each). The CDR3 runs 18 residues. Trimming left V 1 base short and J 0 bases short, with 19 bases between. The germline V gene encodes CDR1 SGHAT and CDR2 FQNNGV. CDR3 sequence (DNA): TGTGCCAGCAGCTTAGGTCATCCGGGACGGAGTCTCTCCTACGAGCAGTACTTC. It is translated as CASSLGHPGRSLSYEQYF.

In this sample, this clonotype turned up many times. This chain links TRBV27 with TRBJ2-5; TRBD2 matches 11 bases. Germline V lookup: CDR1 MNHEY, CDR2 SMNVEV (reference sequence). The ends lost 1 base at V and 4 bases at J; junction bases unmatched: 5. CDR3 size: 16 residues. The CDR3 region is CASSLWLAGGPETQYF. The CDR3 DNA is TGTGCCAGCAGTTTATGGCTAGCGGGAGGCCCAGAGACCCAGTACTTC.

The sample holds many counts of this clonotype. The chain carries TRBV28 and TRBJ1-4, with D uncertain. The CDR3 sequence is 13 residues long. Germline V gives CDR1 MDHEN, CDR2 SYDVKM. Trimming took 5 bases from V and 7 from J, leaving 11 bases between them. This chain's CDR3 is CASSPVGLEKLFF. The CDR3 nucleotides read TGTGCCAGCAGTCCGGTGGGTCTTGAAAAACTGTTTTTT.

The rearrangement links TRBV25-1 to TRBJ2-1, with 9 bases matching TRBD2. V dropped 8 bases and J dropped 5; count of bases not matched to a gene: 10. This CDR3 contains 15 residues. CDR1 and CDR2 from the germline V gene are MGHDK and SYGVNS. CDR3 protein: CASALLAGVNNEQFF. DNA for the CDR3: TGTGCCAGCGCCTTACTAGCGGGTGTAAACAATGAGCAGTTCTTC.

The chain joins TRBV25-1 to TRBJ2-1; D remains ambiguous. Germline assignment: CDR1 MGHDK and CDR2 SYGVNS. This CDR3 region has 13 residues. Trimming left V 0 bases short and J 10 bases short, with 10 bases between. CDR3 nucleotide sequence: TGTGCCAGCAGTGAATATGGCGGCTGGGAGCAGTTCTTC. This gives the protein CASSEYGGWEQFF.

As for this clonotype: A much larger clone lies a single base off, so this may be a read error. CDR3 DNA sequence: TGTGCCAGCAGCTTGACACGGAACACCGGGGAGCTGCTTTTT. Protein product: CASSLTRNTGELLF. The chain recombines TRBV5-6 with TRBJ2-2; weak D call: TRBD2 (5 bases). The CDR3 runs 14 residues. The germline V gene encodes CDR1 SGHDT and CDR2 YYEEEE.

With respect to this clonotype: One end of the junction varies from germline; a read error may be responsible. This sequence joins TRBV7-9 and TRBJ2-7; maybe TRBD2 (6 bases). CDR1 and CDR2 (germline): SEHNR, FQNEAQ (reference sequence). This CDR3 contains 13 residues. This CDR3 is CASGQLDSYEQYF. In DNA, the CDR3 is TGCGCCAGCGGGCAGTTAGACTCCTACGAGCAGTACTTC. Variable domain in full (rest from reference TRBV7-9 and TRBJ2-7): DTGVSQNPRHKITKRGQNVTFRCDPISEHNRLYWYRQTLGQGPEFLTYFQNEAQLEKSRLLSDRFSAERPKGSFSTLEIQRTEQGDSAMYLCASGQLDSYEQYFGPGTRLTVT.

The V gene is TRBV7-9, the J gene TRBJ2-2, with no clear D. Trimming took 5 bases from V and 6 from J, leaving 16 bases between them. The CDR3 sequence is 15 residues long. The germline V gene has CDR1 SEHNR and CDR2 FQNEAQ (reference sequence). CDR3 sequence: CASSQEGSVAGELFF. CDR3 in DNA: TGTGCCAGCAGCCAAGAAGGATCGGTTGCCGGGGAGCTGTTTTTT.

The chain joins TRBV19 to TRBJ1-5, with 8 nucleotides matching TRBD1. V shed 5 bases and J 5 bases; nucleotides not matched to a gene: 11. The CDR3 totals 16 residues. The germline CDR1 and CDR2 sequences are LNHDA and SQIVND (reference sequence). The CDR3 region is CASSLRDRTPYQPQHF. The CDR3 DNA reads TGTGCCAGTAGTCTCAGGGACAGGACTCCTTATCAGCCCCAGCATTTT.

The CDR3 loop is CASSPGTGPFYEQYF. The CDR3 DNA is TGTGCCAGCAGCCCTGGGACAGGTCCCTTCTACGAGCAGTACTTC. The V and J genes are TRBV9 and TRBJ2-7; 8 bases map to TRBD1. The J segment lost 3 bases and the V segment lost 4 bases, leaving 9 bases of the junction unmatched. Germline values: CDR1 SGDLS, CDR2 YYNGEE. The CDR3 is 15 residues long.

The rearrangement uses TRBV9 and TRBJ1-3; D is undetermined. The CDR3 spans 11 residues. Per germline, CDR1 SGDLS and CDR2 YYNGEE. V was trimmed by 0 bases and J by 8 bases, leaving 3 bases between them. CDR3 sequence: CASSVGDTIYF. CDR3 sequence (DNA): TGTGCCAGCAGCGTAGGAGACACCATATATTTT.

V and J are TRBV2 and TRBJ2-7, with D perhaps matching TRBD1 or TRBD2 (6 bases each). Germline assignment: CDR1 SNHLY and CDR2 FYNNEI. Trimming cost V 7 bases and J 0 bases, with 22 bases left between them. This CDR3 is built from 17 residues. The CDR3 loop is CASTRRGGQASSYEQYF. CDR3 nucleotides: TGTGCCAGCACCCGGAGAGGGGGGCAGGCTAGCTCCTACGAGCAGTACTTC.

The V and J genes are TRBV20-1 and TRBJ2-7; tentatively, D is TRBD2 (5 bases). Germline values: CDR1 DFQATT, CDR2 SNEGSKA (reference sequence). With 3 bases removed from V and 3 bases from J, the gap between germline ends came to 12 bases. The CDR3 loop spans 13 amino acids. The CDR3 coding sequence is TGCAGTGCTAGGGAGGACGGAGGCTACGAGCAGTACTTC. This codes for CSAREDGGYEQYF.

This clonotype was observed a single time. This chain connects TRBV5-4 to TRBJ2-7; D might be TRBD1 or TRBD2, each matching 5 bases. Per germline, CDR1 SGHNT and CDR2 YYREEE (reference sequence). V was pared by 4 bases and J by 2 bases, with 13 bases between. This CDR3 has 14 amino acids. In DNA, the CDR3 is TGTGCCAGCAGCCCCGGGGCTAGTCCCTACGAGCAGTACTTC. Residues: CASSPGASPYEQYF.

To note about this clonotype: The junction and the germline gene differ at one end; a read error may be behind it. The chain joins TRBV7-3 to TRBJ2-1, with TRBD2 matching over 12 bases. The CDR3 loop spans 12 amino acids. In germline, CDR1 is SGHTA, CDR2 FQGTGA. CDR3 sequence reads: CASSPVGTSGPF. CDR3 coding DNA: TGTGCCAGCAGCCCGGTAGGGACTAGCGGGCCCTTC.

The chain combines TRBV2 with TRBJ2-7, with 9 bases lining up with TRBD1. There are 15 residues in the CDR3. V was pared by 1 base and J by 5 bases, with 6 bases of the junction left unmatched. Germline V gene sequence: CDR1 SNHLY, CDR2 FYNNEI. The CDR3 region is CASSEGGQGTNEQYF. The DNA for the CDR3 is TGTGCCAGCAGTGAAGGAGGACAGGGGACGAACGAGCAGTACTTC.

In regard to this clonotype: At one end the junction does not follow the germline gene, possibly because of a read error. The chain has TRBV4-1 and TRBJ1-4; D remains unclear. CDR3 length: 14 residues. Germline V gene lookup returns CDR1 MGHRA and CDR2 YSYEKL. CDR3 sequence (DNA): TGCGCCAGCAGCTCAGGTGGTGGTGCTGAAAGACTGTTTTTT. It specifies CASSSGGGAERLFF.

This clonotype has ten or more counts. The gene calls are TRBV6-1 and TRBJ2-7, with no clear D. This CDR3 is built from 12 residues. Per the germline V gene, CDR1 is MNHNS and CDR2 is SASEGT. V was shortened by 8 bases and J by 1 base, with 9 bases between the two germline ends. CDR3 in DNA: TGTGCCAGCGGGGTAGGGTCCTACGAGCAGTACTTC. Translation: CASGVGSYEQYF.